This T cell receptor (beta chain) was retrieved from a study of cytomegalovirus exposure and HLA in healthy donors. Study conclusions and caveats: Solely CMV serostatus was available to characterize immune exposure.

About this clone itself: Its cognate antigen is unknown.

Researchers ran the PCR with 60 Vbeta and 13 Jbeta primers. This table comes from immunoSEQ multiplex PCR, and its TCRdb copy is limited to in-frame clones, with some not included. The sample has 120,000 or so clones; the top ten hold roughly 3.5%. V dropped 7 bases and J dropped 3 bases, with 16 bases sitting between them. Germline CDR1 reads SNHLY; CDR2 reads FYNNEI. This CDR3 has 14 residues. The rearrangement uses TRBV2 and TRBJ2-7, with TRBD1 as a possible D gene (6 bases). This clonotype originated in a man younger than 35 in good health and CMV-seronegative. Specimen: PBMCs. Written as DNA, the CDR3 is TGTGCCAGCACCGAATGGGCGACAGGCTACGAGCAGTACTTC. Translation gives CASTEWATGYEQYF. Complete variable domain (other parts from reference TRBV2 and TRBJ2-7): EPEVTQTPSHQVTQMGQEVILRCVPISNHLYFYWYRQILGQKVEFLVSFYNNEISEKSEIFDDQFSVERPDGSNFTLKIRSTKLEDSAMYFCASTEWATGYEQYFGPGTRLTVT.